Listed below are T cell receptor beta chains from one sample, sequenced in a study of T cell changes during pregnancy in multiple sclerosis. Some clones are missing from TCRdb's copy, which holds only in-frame ones; the method was immunoSEQ multiplex PCR. This table holds over 60,000 clones, about nine tenths found once. The sample consisted of peripheral blood, taken in the third trimester of pregnancy. The receptors originated from a female donor in good health, enrolled as a control in a pregnancy study. The CDR3 runs from the conserved cysteine through the conserved F or W. The D gene is left open where the match is weak. Size values are once, few and many counts, or a class for expanded clones, and some rows have none.

abundance: -
d_gene: TRBD1
v_gene: TRBV18
len: 16
j_gene: TRBJ2-2
CDR3aa: CASSRGQIANTGELFF
CDR3nt: TGTGCCAGCTCCCGGGGACAGATCGCGAACACCGGGGAGCTGTTTTTT

abundance: -
d_gene: -
v_gene: TRBV6-5
len: 13
j_gene: TRBJ1-1
CDR3aa: CASSYRTGAEAFF
CDR3nt: TGTGCCAGCAGTTACCGGACCGGGGCTGAAGCTTTCTTT

abundance: few
d_gene: TRBD1
v_gene: TRBV6-5
len: 13
j_gene: TRBJ1-1
CDR3aa: CASRDRGNTEAFF
CDR3nt: TGTGCCAGCAGGGACAGGGGGAACACTGAAGCTTTCTTT

abundance: -
d_gene: TRBD1
v_gene: TRBV2
len: 13
j_gene: TRBJ2-7
CDR3aa: CASKGQGTGEQYF
CDR3nt: TGTGCCAGCAAGGGACAGGGGACTGGCGAGCAGTACTTC

abundance: -
d_gene: -
v_gene: TRBV4-3
len: 16
j_gene: TRBJ2-3
CDR3aa: CASSQGGTGEADTQYF
CDR3nt: TGCGCCAGCAGCCAAGGTGGGACGGGAGAAGCGGATACGCAGTATTTT

abundance: -
d_gene: -
v_gene: TRBV2
len: 13
j_gene: TRBJ2-5
CDR3aa: CASRKDSQETQYF
CDR3nt: TGTGCCAGTAGGAAGGACTCCCAAGAGACCCAGTACTTC

abundance: -
d_gene: TRBD2
v_gene: TRBV7-2
len: 16
j_gene: TRBJ2-4
CDR3aa: CASGIAGGLAKNIQYF
CDR3nt: TGTGCCAGCGGTATAGCGGGAGGGTTAGCCAAAAACATTCAGTACTTC

abundance: -
d_gene: -
v_gene: TRBV5-1
len: 14
j_gene: TRBJ2-1
CDR3aa: CASSLGQDFHEQFF
CDR3nt: TGCGCCAGCAGCTTGGGGCAGGACTTCCATGAGCAGTTCTTC

abundance: -
d_gene: TRBD1
v_gene: TRBV11-2
len: 17
j_gene: TRBJ1-2
CDR3aa: CASSLVGGQGVAEGYTF
CDR3nt: TGTGCCAGCAGCTTAGTAGGGGGGCAGGGGGTAGCGGAAGGCTACACCTTC

abundance: -
d_gene: TRBD1
v_gene: TRBV6-5
len: 14
j_gene: TRBJ2-5
CDR3aa: CASSYRDRQETQYF
CDR3nt: TGTGCCAGCAGTTACCGGGACAGGCAAGAGACCCAGTACTTC

abundance: -
d_gene: -
v_gene: TRBV6-5
len: 15
j_gene: TRBJ2-2
CDR3aa: CASRPPGLDTGELFF
CDR3nt: TGTGCCAGCAGACCACCGGGACTCGACACCGGGGAGCTGTTTTTT

abundance: once
d_gene: -
v_gene: TRBV4-3
len: 15
j_gene: TRBJ2-5
CDR3aa: CASSPSSGDQETQYF
CDR3nt: TGCGCCAGCAGCCCTTCATCGGGGGACCAAGAGACCCAGTACTTC

abundance: -
d_gene: -
v_gene: TRBV7-9
len: 14
j_gene: TRBJ2-2
CDR3aa: CASSTSTNTGELFF
CDR3nt: TGTGCCAGCAGCACTAGCACGAACACCGGGGAGCTGTTTTTT

abundance: -
d_gene: -
v_gene: TRBV18
len: 18
j_gene: TRBJ1-1
CDR3aa: CASSPQSGTVLPNTEAFF
CDR3nt: TGTGCCAGCTCACCACAGTCGGGAACAGTACTACCGAACACTGAAGCTTTCTTT

abundance: once
d_gene: TRBD2
v_gene: TRBV4-3
len: 16
j_gene: TRBJ2-7
CDR3aa: CASSQGPAGGSYEQYF
CDR3nt: TGCGCCAGCAGCCAAGGTCCAGCGGGGGGCTCCTACGAGCAGTACTTC

abundance: -
d_gene: -
v_gene: TRBV25-1
len: 14
j_gene: TRBJ1-2
CDR3aa: CASRLRDGRGGYTF
CDR3nt: TGTGCCAGCAGGCTTCGGGATGGGCGAGGGGGCTACACCTTC

abundance: -
d_gene: TRBD1
v_gene: TRBV29-1
len: 15
j_gene: TRBJ2-1
CDR3aa: CSVQSRDRVGNEQFF
CDR3nt: TGCAGCGTACAATCCCGGGACAGGGTTGGCAATGAGCAGTTCTTC